These 15 T cell receptor beta chains share one sample of origin, sequenced in a study of CD8 T cells in ankylosing spondylitis. TCRdb reprocessed the 5' RACE reads via MiXCR and lists one record per CDR3 protein. The sample includes around 890,000 distinct CDR3 sequences, 12% of them seen just once. Antigens of these TCRs are unknown. Findings and caveats of the study: A motif in TCR beta, a set of roughly eight highly homologous variants, appeared characteristic of ankylosing spondylitis blood.

The sequencing input was blood, either unsorted or a sorted T cell fraction (not recorded which). These receptor sequences come from a male donor with ankylosing spondylitis.

This clonotype appeared a few times. J is TRBJ2-7 and V is TRBV4-3; the D is unclear. The CDR3 has 16 amino acids. The V end was cut by 5 bases, the J end by 0 bases, with 17 bases between. Germline V gene data show CDR1 as LGHNA and CDR2 as YSLEER. The CDR3 sequence: CASSDPRIRSSYEQYF. CDR3 sequence (DNA): TGCGCCAGCAGCGACCCGAGGATCAGGAGCTCCTACGAGCAGTACTTC.

In this sample, this clonotype turned up a few times. The V gene is TRBV20-1, the J gene TRBJ1-2, with D unclear. The CDR3 has 13 residues. CDR1 and CDR2 from the germline V gene are DFQATT and SNEGSKA (reference sequence). V was cut by 6 bases and J by 0 bases, with 11 bases left in between. CDR3 protein: CSADTSPNYGYTF. In DNA, the CDR3 is TGCAGTGCGGATACTTCCCCTAACTATGGCTACACCTTC.

This clonotype was counted between two and nine times. V gene TRBV2 combines with J gene TRBJ2-6; 7 bases map to TRBD1. Germline V CDR1 and CDR2: SNHLY, FYNNEI. V lost 6 bases and J lost 2; bases outside the gene matches: 4. This CDR3 region has 15 residues. The CDR3 DNA follows: TGTGCCAGCAGCGTAACAGGGGCTGGGGCCAACGTCCTGACTTTC. This codes for CASSVTGAGANVLTF.

This clonotype has at least ten counts. The chain has TRBV29-1 and TRBJ1-1; D is ambiguous. The CDR3 is 12 residues long. With 7 bases removed from V and 0 bases from J, the gap between germline ends came to 9 bases. Per germline, CDR1 SQVTM and CDR2 ANQGSEA. The CDR3 nucleotides are TGCAGCGAACGACGCATGAACACTGAAGCTTTCTTT. It codes for CSERRMNTEAFF.

With regard to this clonotype: A read error may produce the germline difference seen at one junction end. The chain uses TRBV6-1 and TRBJ2-3; 9 nucleotides agree with TRBD2. This CDR3 has 16 residues. Germline-derived CDR1 and CDR2 are MNHNS and SASEGT. The CDR3 coding sequence is TGTGCCATCAGTGAAGCGCTAGCGGGAAACCCAGATACGCAGTATTTT. It is translated as CAISEALAGNPDTQYF.

The table lists this clonotype with a few counts. The gene calls are TRBV24-1 and TRBJ2-2; TRBD1 matches 9 bases. The trim removed 3 bases at V and 7 bases at J, leaving 5 bases unmatched. The CDR3 runs to 15 residues. CDR1 is KGHDR, CDR2 SFDVKD, per germline. The CDR3 region has the DNA TGTGCCACCAGTGATCCGGGACAGGGAAACGGGGAGCTGTTTTTT. Its protein is CATSDPGQGNGELFF.

The V and J genes are TRBV24-1 and TRBJ2-7, with 8 bases identical to TRBD1. The CDR3 runs to 14 residues. The V gene end was trimmed by 2 bases and the J gene end by 5 bases; junction bases not matched to a gene: 4. The germline gives CDR1 KGHDR, CDR2 SFDVKD. For the CDR3, the DNA is TGTGCCACCAGTGATTGGGACAGGTCTGACGAGCAGTACTTC. Protein: CATSDWDRSDEQYF.

This clonotype was seen many times. This rearrangement joins TRBV20-1 to TRBJ2-3, with no clear D. Germline V CDR1 and CDR2: DFQATT, SNEGSKA (reference sequence). The CDR3 loop spans 10 amino acids. With 6 bases removed from V and 5 bases from J, the gap between germline ends came to 6 bases. In DNA, the CDR3 is TGCAGTGCGGAGAGAGATACGCAGTATTTT. Translating gives CSAERDTQYF.

This clonotype was detected a few times. The V call is TRBV10-3, the J call TRBJ2-3; the D gene could be TRBD1 or TRBD2 (5 bases each). Per germline, CDR1 ENHRY and CDR2 SYGVKD. Trimming stripped 0 bases from V and 2 bases from J, with 12 bases between. This CDR3 comprises 16 residues. CDR3 sequence: CAISESGTTHTDTQYF. The CDR3 region has the DNA TGTGCCATCAGTGAGTCTGGGACCACCCACACAGATACGCAGTATTTT.

This chain connects TRBV29-1 to TRBJ2-5, with D perhaps TRBD1 or TRBD2 (5 bases each). From germline, CDR1 is SQVTM and CDR2 ANQGSEA. This CDR3 is 13 amino acids long. Trimming pared 3 bases from V and 4 bases from J, leaving 12 bases between. CDR3 coding DNA: TGCAGCGTTGAGGAACGGGACGTAGAGACCCAGTACTTC. Its translation: CSVEERDVETQYF. Full variable domain (remainder filled in from reference TRBV29-1 and TRBJ2-5): SAVISQKPSRDICQRGTSLTIQCQVDSQVTMMFWYRQQPGQSLTLIATANQGSEATYESGFVIDKFPISRPNLTFSTLTVSNMSPEDSSIYLCSVEERDVETQYFGPGTRLLVL.

This clonotype was observed many times. V and J are TRBV5-1 and TRBJ2-1; no definite D call. Per the germline V gene, CDR1 is SGHRS and CDR2 is YFSETQ. V gave up 3 bases and J gave up 7 bases, with 17 bases separating them. This CDR3 spans 15 amino acids. CDR3: CASSSTTSPTNEQFF. Here the CDR3 DNA reads TGCGCCAGCAGCTCTACTACGTCTCCTACAAATGAGCAGTTCTTC.

This clonotype was counted only a few times. This rearrangement joins TRBV7-6 to TRBJ2-1, with 12 bases identical to TRBD2. Germline V lookup: CDR1 SGHVS, CDR2 FNYEAQ. The ends lost 0 bases at V and 6 bases at J; junction bases unmatched: 12. CDR3 length equals 19 residues. Here the CDR3 DNA reads TGTGCCAGCAGCTTAGCGCCAAGACTAGCGGGAGTCCTCTTCAATGAGCAGTTCTTC. Amino acid sequence: CASSLAPRLAGVLFNEQFF.

The table lists this clonotype with a few counts. The chain uses TRBV7-8 and TRBJ1-4, with 7 bases aligning to TRBD1. V dropped 4 bases and J dropped 3; count of bases not matched to a gene: 2. Germline lookup yields CDR1 SGHVS and CDR2 FQNEAQ. This CDR3 is built from 14 residues. The CDR3 nucleotides read TGTGCCAGCAGCTGGACAGGACCTAATGAAAAACTGTTTTTT. Translated: CASSWTGPNEKLFF.

This clonotype was counted between two and nine times. The V and J genes are TRBV4-3 and TRBJ1-5; possibly TRBD1 for D (5 bases). Trimming shortened V by 0 bases and J by 6 bases, and 9 bases separated the two germline ends. This CDR3 has 14 amino acids. Germline CDR1 is LGHNA and CDR2 is YSLEER. The DNA of the CDR3 is TGCGCCAGCAGCCAAGAAAGGGGACGTCAGCCCCAGCATTTT. This encodes CASSQERGRQPQHF.

This clonotype was seen a handful of times. V and J are TRBV6-2 or TRBV6-3 and TRBJ2-5; perhaps D is TRBD1 or TRBD2 (5 bases each). Trimming stripped 11 bases from V and 5 bases from J, with 15 bases between. Germline V gene sequence: CDR1 MNHEY, CDR2 SVGEGT. The CDR3 length is 12 residues. The CDR3 DNA is TGTGCCTCCCGAGGGGCCGTGGAGACCCAGTACTTC. Translated, it gives CASRGAVETQYF.